This T cell receptor beta chain emerged from a study of blood T cell repertoires in COVID-19. Study overall: From T cells, B-cell-depleted T cells, or PBMCs came the material, which was cDNA or gDNA.

Cohort placement rested on clinical history that participants reported themselves. Per the study methods: For nucleated cells, counts were estimated from reference gene primer amplification. Sequenced by immunoSEQ multiplex PCR; TCRdb stores in-frame clones only, minus some. V and J calls plus clone size are reproduced from that table; the DNA served to infer D and trimming. Among approximately 300,000 clones, about 89% were seen once, and the ten largest hold roughly 5%. This clonotype was obtained from a man aged 55 to 70 who had recovered from COVID-19. Sequenced sample: PBMCs or T cells enriched from blood (not recorded which).

The CDR3 DNA reads TGCGCCAGCAGTGAGTCGACAGGGGATCCCTACGAGCAGTACTTC. Amino acids: CASSESTGDPYEQYF. The chain carries TRBV10-1 and TRBJ2-7, with TRBD1 identical over 8 bases. The CDR3 is 15 residues long. Trimming cost V 0 bases and J 2 bases; bases outside gene matches: 3. Germline CDR1 is WNHNN and CDR2 is SYGVQD (reference sequence).